The 9 T cell receptor beta chains given below trace back to one sample, sequenced in a study of shared clonotypes between healthy human individuals. The repertoire was sequenced with immunoSEQ multiplex PCR; TCRdb's copy has only in-frame clones and lacks some. The sample holds 2 million to 2.5 million clones, approximately 93% seen once. Material for sequencing was naive CD4+ T cells from PBMCs. Subset here: CD45RA+ positively selected. The receptors stem from a man aged 18-30 years in good health. Some clones in this sample may be carry-over from other donors' samples.

This chain uses TRBV28 with TRBJ2-7; tentatively, D is TRBD1 (6 bases). This CDR3 region has 13 residues. V was clipped by 7 bases and J by 2 bases, with 12 bases between them. Per germline, CDR1 MDHEN and CDR2 SYDVKM. The chain's CDR3 is CASIYQGTYEQYF. CDR3 in DNA: TGTGCCAGCATCTATCAGGGGACCTACGAGCAGTACTTC.

Concerning this clone: Its ends do not fully match the called genes, so a read error is possible. V usage is TRBV2 and J usage is TRBJ2-1; 7 nucleotides align to TRBD2. CDR3 size: 15 residues. Germline V gene sequence: CDR1 SNHLY, CDR2 FYNNEI. CDR3 DNA sequence: TGTGCCAGCAGCGAAGGACTAGTTGGGATGAATGAGCAGTTCTTC. It specifies CASSEGLVGMNEQFF.

The chain combines TRBV19 with TRBJ1-1; D is perhaps TRBD1 (6 bases). This CDR3 contains 13 residues. The V and J ends lost 6 bases and 7 bases respectively, with 15 bases between them. Germline V CDR1 and CDR2: LNHDA, SQIVND (reference sequence). Here the CDR3 reads CASSPTGSGEAFF. Written as DNA, the CDR3 is TGTGCCAGTAGCCCTACAGGGTCTGGTGAAGCTTTCTTT.

This clone has only a few counts. The genes are TRBV27 and TRBJ2-4; D may be TRBD1 (6 bases). From germline, CDR1 is MNHEY and CDR2 SMNVEV (reference sequence). CDR3 size: 16 residues. Trimming stripped 7 bases from V and 6 bases from J, with 22 bases between. The CDR3 protein is CASTAGAPPQGNIQYF. For the CDR3, the DNA is TGTGCCAGCACGGCAGGGGCGCCCCCCCAGGGAAACATTCAGTACTTC.

The chain uses TRBV14 and TRBJ2-7; 10 bases fit TRBD2. The ends lost 0 bases at V and 5 bases at J; junction bases unmatched: 4. Germline CDR1 is SGHDN and CDR2 is FVKESK. This CDR3 is built from 15 residues. CDR3 protein: CASSQEWGLAHEQYF. CDR3 DNA: TGTGCCAGCAGCCAAGAGTGGGGACTAGCGCACGAGCAGTACTTC.

This chain uses TRBV6-1 with TRBJ2-7; 10 nucleotides align to TRBD1. Trimming cost V 4 bases and J 2 bases; bases outside gene matches: 8. The germline gives CDR1 MNHNS, CDR2 SASEGT. There are 16 residues in the CDR3. The CDR3 region has the DNA TGTGCCAGCAGTGCCGGACAGGGGGTAATGGCCTACGAGCAGTACTTC. The encoded protein is CASSAGQGVMAYEQYF.

The J gene is TRBJ2-1, the V gene TRBV7-3; no clear D gene. Between the trimmed V and J ends, which lost 3 bases and 6 bases, there was a span of 9 bases. This CDR3 contains 13 residues. CDR1 and CDR2 (germline): SGHTA, FQGTGA. Here the CDR3 DNA reads TGTGCCAGCAGCTTGTATTCGCCCAATGAGCAGTTCTTC. Its protein product is CASSLYSPNEQFF.

CDR3 in amino acids: CASSFFARRNTEAFF. The DNA of the CDR3 is TGTGCCAGCAGTTTTTTCGCCCGACGTAACACTGAAGCTTTCTTT. This rearrangement joins TRBV27 to TRBJ1-1; D gene uncertain. CDR1 and CDR2 from the germline V gene are MNHEY and SMNVEV (reference sequence). The CDR3 contains 15 residues. V was pared by 3 bases and J by 2 bases, with 13 bases between.

In nucleotides, the CDR3 is TGTGCCTGGACACAGAACTCCTACGAGCAGTACTTC. This translates into CAWTQNSYEQYF. This chain joins TRBV30 and TRBJ2-7; no definite D call. This CDR3 comprises 12 residues. Trimming removed 4 bases from V and 0 bases from J, with 7 bases in between. CDR1 GTSNPN and CDR2 SVGIG come from the germline V gene (reference sequence).